The clone carrying this T cell receptor beta chain was observed at least ten times. What it recognizes is unknown. Time point described: newly diagnosed GD, antithyroid drugs for less than 3 months. RNA from PBMCs was the source of the TCR library. The sample comes from a study of regulatory T cells in long-lasting Graves disease. Whole-study context: Duration of antithyroid drug therapy among newly diagnosed Graves' patients was under 3 months. Study-wide points: With persistent disease, TRBV28, TRBJ1-2 and TRBJ2-5 were the favored segments.

V lost 8 bases to trimming and J lost 1 base, with 13 bases between them. The length of the CDR3 is 14 residues. Germline V gene data show CDR1 as MNHNS and CDR2 as SASEGT. For TCR beta, libraries came from iRepertoire HTBI primers and Arm-PCR of CDR3 regions. TCRdb re-analysed the multiplex PCR reads in MiXCR, keeping a single row per CDR3 protein. The repertoire holds some 400,000 distinct CDR3 sequences, with approximately 15% as singletons. This sample also belongs to another study, concerning T cells in Graves' hyperthyroidism and ophthalmopathy. That study adds: The HTBI set primed first-round TCR CDR3 RT-PCR.

V gene TRBV6-1 combines with J gene TRBJ2-3; either TRBD1 or TRBD2 may fit D (5 bases each). The receptor was derived from a young woman with Graves disease. The sample was peripheral blood mononuclear cells (PBMCs), taken at new diagnosis, from a patient treated with antithyroid drugs. The CDR3 bases are TGTGCCAGCGCTTCAAGGGGACGCACAGATACGCAGTATTTT. It specifies CASASRGRTDTQYF.